This entry describes one T cell receptor beta chain. The donors were healthy bone marrow donors. This specimen comes from a study of cytomegalovirus exposure and HLA in healthy donors. Amplification used 60 Vbeta primers and 13 Jbeta primers. Repertoires were generated with immunoSEQ multiplex PCR, while TCRdb's copy carries only in-frame clones and drops some. The sample includes roughly 120,000 clones, roughly 9% of them seen just once. Specimen: PBMCs. This TCR was recovered from a woman between 40 and 50 years old in good health and CMV-seropositive.

CDR3 DNA sequence: TGTGCCAGCAGCTCGGACAGATACACCGGGGAGCTGTTTTTT. This gives the protein CASSSDRYTGELFF. This chain uses TRBV7-2 with TRBJ2-2; perhaps TRBD1 as D (6 bases). This CDR3 has 14 amino acids. Per the germline V gene, CDR1 is SGHTA and CDR2 is FQGNSA. Trimming shortened V by 4 bases and J by 3 bases, and 9 bases separated the two germline ends.